A selection of T cell receptor beta chains follows, all from one sample in a study of cytomegalovirus exposure and HLA in healthy donors. Using immunoSEQ multiplex PCR, the repertoire was profiled, and TCRdb retains in-frame clones only, with some absent. The sample consists of 75,000 to 85,000 clones, about nine tenths of them appearing once. Material: PBMCs. These receptors originate from a man aged 30 to 39 in good health and CMV-seronegative. Both conserved end residues are part of each CDR3. The order of the fields is V gene, CDR3 length, clone size, J gene, CDR3 protein. Clone size is given for some rows only: seen once, a few or many times, or a class if the clone is expanded.

TRBV5-8,15,-,TRBJ1-6,CASSAGQDDASPLHF
TRBV15,16,few,TRBJ1-1,CATSKKIDRGSAEAFF
TRBV5-1,16,few,TRBJ2-3,CASSLASGGRTDTQYF
TRBV29-1,14,-,TRBJ2-7,CSVGTSGGPNEQYF
TRBV28,15,once,TRBJ2-7,CASSLHSGGSYEQYF
TRBV5-8,14,-,TRBJ2-5,CASSTAPGRETQYF
TRBV11-2,14,once,TRBJ1-4,CASSLRGIDEKLFF
TRBV25-1,13,-,TRBJ1-2,CASSEYTGLGYTF
TRBV6-1,13,once,TRBJ2-7,CASGQGSSYEQYF
TRBV11-3,15,-,TRBJ2-2,CASTVSGDDTGELFF
TRBV10-3,14,-,TRBJ2-5,CAISVPGVGETQYF
TRBV4-2,19,-,TRBJ2-7,CASSQGVSGTGVNLYEQYF
TRBV2,17,-,TRBJ2-2,CASGIYRQDPNTGELFF
TRBV9,15,-,TRBJ2-5,CASSVTTTEVETQYF
TRBV5-1,16,-,TRBJ2-7,CASSWAGGQGEYEQYF
TRBV11-3,14,-,TRBJ1-1,CASSLDAGSTEAFF